This TCR beta chain was sequenced for a study of blood T cell repertoires in COVID-19. Study information: Spain, Italy and the United States supplied samples that represented acute and convalescent COVID-19. PBMCs, B-cell-depleted T cells, or T cells provided the cDNA or gDNA that made up the material.

V shed 2 bases and J 0 bases; nucleotides not matched to a gene: 16. Germline values: CDR1 KGHDR, CDR2 SFDVKD. CDR3 size: 20 residues. As originally analysed: For nucleated cells, counts were estimated from reference gene primer amplification. Sequencing was performed with immunoSEQ multiplex PCR; in TCRdb, only in-frame clones are kept and a portion is missing. V and J calls plus clone size are reproduced from that table; the DNA served to infer D and trimming. The sample has over 130,000 clones, around 90% seen once. The sequenced sample consisted of peripheral blood. This chain uses TRBV24-1 with TRBJ1-1, with 8 bases fitting TRBD1. The source of this sequence is a woman aged 60-70 years with active or convalescent COVID-19. The DNA of the CDR3 is TGTGCCACCAGTGATTCCCGTGCCGAACAGGGGGTGTTCATGAACACTGAAGCTTTCTTT. Translated, it gives CATSDSRAEQGVFMNTEAFF.